Below, one T cell receptor beta chain is given with its context. The data originate from a study of blood T cell repertoires in COVID-19. TCRdb's copy holds only in-frame clones and misses some; the assay was immunoSEQ multiplex PCR. The sample consists of about 130,000 clones, 70% to 90% of them appearing once. Trimming removed 3 bases at V and 7 bases at J, with 13 bases between. There are 13 residues in the CDR3. CDR1 WNHNN and CDR2 SYGVQD come from the germline V gene (reference sequence). Source material: peripheral blood. The rearrangement joins TRBV10-1 to TRBJ2-7; D is uncertain. The source of this sequence is a human donor in a cohort sampled during active COVID-19. The CDR3 DNA reads TGCGCCAGCAGTGATTCCCCTTCGAGGGAGCAGTACTTC. It specifies CASSDSPSREQYF.